The 31 T cell receptor beta chains reported below all come from one sample, sequenced in a study of Graves' ophthalmopathy and Graves' hyperthyroidism. Researchers took RNA transcripts and amplified TCR beta CDR3 regions from them. Following a first-round RT-PCR that used HTBI primers, a second-round multiplex PCR was carried out. Using its own MiXCR run on the multiplex PCR reads, TCRdb lists one record per CDR3 protein. The sample contains 450,000 to 600,000 distinct CDR3 sequences, just under 40% of which appear only once. The sequencing input was peripheral blood or thyroid tissue (not recorded which). These receptors were collected from an adult man with Graves' hyperthyroidism.

This clonotype was counted ten times or more. V usage is TRBV6-5 and J usage is TRBJ1-6; 7 bases align to TRBD1. The V segment lost 2 bases and the J segment 8 bases; nucleotides outside the gene matches: 12. This CDR3 comprises 17 residues. Germline V gene sequence: CDR1 MNHEY, CDR2 SVGAGI. The CDR3 here is CASSYVPGQRVYSPLHF. As DNA, the CDR3 is TGTGCCAGCAGTTACGTCCCGGGACAGCGGGTTTATTCACCCCTCCACTTT.

This clonotype was counted many times. The chain links TRBV2 to TRBJ2-5, with D perhaps given as TRBD1 or TRBD2 (6 bases each). V shed 0 bases and J shed 1 base, with 9 bases lying between them. This CDR3 contains 15 residues. The germline V gene encodes CDR1 SNHLY and CDR2 FYNNEI. CDR3 nucleotide sequence: TGTGCCAGCAGTGAAGCGGGGGGCCCCCAAGAGACCCAGTACTTC. Translating gives CASSEAGGPQETQYF.

In this sample, this clonotype turned up many times. The chain uses TRBV15 and TRBJ1-5; no clear D gene. With 0 bases removed from V and 6 bases from J, the gap between germline ends came to 12 bases. Germline V lookup: CDR1 LNHNV, CDR2 YYDKDF (reference sequence). CDR3 length: 15 amino acids. CDR3 region: CATSRDQGNGQPQHF. The DNA for the CDR3 is TGTGCCACCAGCAGAGATCAAGGGAACGGTCAGCCCCAGCATTTT. Based on the CDR3 plus reference TRBV15 and TRBJ1-5, the full variable domain is DAMVIQNPRYQVTQFGKPVTLSCSQTLNHNVMYWYQQKSSQAPKLLFHYYDKDFNNEADTPDNFQSRRPNTSFCFLDIRSPGLGDTAMYLCATSRDQGNGQPQHFGDGTRLSIL.

This clonotype was detected a few times. This chain connects TRBV20-1 to TRBJ1-1; maybe TRBD1 (5 bases). V was cut by 6 bases and J by 8 bases, with 10 bases left in between. CDR1 and CDR2 from the germline V gene are DFQATT and SNEGSKA (reference sequence). The CDR3 totals 10 residues. CDR3 sequence reads: CSARRQEAFF. CDR3 coding DNA: TGCAGTGCCAGACGACAGGAAGCTTTCTTT.

V is TRBV29-1 and J is TRBJ2-7; possible D gene TRBD2, 6 bases. CDR1 and CDR2 from the germline V gene are SQVTM and ANQGSEA. The CDR3 consists of 20 residues. Trimming took 5 bases from V and 5 from J, leaving 37 bases between them. As DNA, the CDR3 is TGCAGCGTTTTAACCTCAAATATCCAGCAGCAACGAGGAGGGCGGGACGAGCAGTACTTC. Protein sequence: CSVLTSNIQQQRGGRDEQYF.

The rearrangement uses TRBV25-1 and TRBJ2-5; D gene unclear. V was cut by 6 bases and J by 2 bases, with 13 bases left in between. This CDR3 is built from 14 residues. In germline, CDR1 is MGHDK, CDR2 SYGVNS. CDR3 in amino acids: CASSHRIRQETQYF. In DNA, the CDR3 is TGTGCCAGCAGCCATAGGATTAGACAAGAGACCCAGTACTTC.

In its sample, this clonotype was seen many times. The gene calls are TRBV7-9 and TRBJ1-1; 10 bases align to TRBD1. V was clipped by 6 bases and J by 1 base; unmatched bases: 8. Germline V CDR1 and CDR2: SEHNR, FQNEAQ (reference sequence). This CDR3 is 16 amino acids long. In DNA, the CDR3 is TGTGCCAGCAGTCCGGACAGGGGGGCATGGAACACTGAAGCTTTCTTT. It codes for CASSPDRGAWNTEAFF. The whole variable domain, filled in from reference TRBV7-9 and TRBJ1-1, reads DTGVSQNPRHKITKRGQNVTFRCDPISEHNRLYWYRQTLGQGPEFLTYFQNEAQLEKSRLLSDRFSAERPKGSFSTLEIQRTEQGDSAMYLCASSPDRGAWNTEAFFGQGTRLTVV.

This clonotype was seen ten or more times. V usage is TRBV5-6 and J usage is TRBJ1-2; 7 bases align to TRBD1. From germline, CDR1 is SGHDT and CDR2 YYEEEE. After removal of 1 base from V and 2 bases from J, the junction contained 5 bases not matched to a gene. CDR3 size: 15 residues. Written as DNA, the CDR3 is TGTGCCAGCAGCTTGTTTCAGACAGGGAACTATGGCTACACCTTC. This sequence encodes CASSLFQTGNYGYTF.

The chain has TRBV2 and TRBJ1-6; weak D call: TRBD1 (5 bases). Germline CDR1 reads SNHLY; CDR2 reads FYNNEI. CDR3 length equals 13 residues. V lost 4 bases to trimming and J lost 7 bases, with 8 bases between them. CDR3 DNA sequence: TGTGCCAGCAGTGTATGGGACAATTCACCCCTCCACTTT. Translating it yields CASSVWDNSPLHF. The variable domain in full, completed from reference TRBV2 and TRBJ1-6, reads EPEVTQTPSHQVTQMGQEVILRCVPISNHLYFYWYRQILGQKVEFLVSFYNNEISEKSEIFDDQFSVERPDGSNFTLKIRSTKLEDSAMYFCASSVWDNSPLHFGNGTRLTVT.

This clonotype was detected ten times or more. The chain has TRBV3-1 and TRBJ1-2; TRBD1 aligns across 7 bases. Germline V gene lookup returns CDR1 LGHDT and CDR2 YNNKEL (reference sequence). Trimming at V came to 1 base and at J to 4 bases, leaving 3 bases not matched to a gene. The CDR3 is 14 amino acids. The CDR3 here is CASSQVSGGYGYTF. CDR3 in DNA: TGTGCCAGCAGCCAAGTATCAGGGGGCTATGGCTACACCTTC.

This rearrangement joins TRBV27 to TRBJ1-4, with 7 bases identical to TRBD1. The CDR3 has 14 amino acids. CDR1 and CDR2 from the germline V gene are MNHEY and SMNVEV (reference sequence). Unmatched junction bases numbered 11, after V lost 6 bases and J lost 10 bases. The CDR3 sequence is CASRSRQGSGKLFF. The CDR3 coding sequence is TGTGCCAGCAGATCCAGACAGGGAAGCGGAAAACTGTTTTTT.

Details on this clonotype: This likely comes from a read error, as the CDR3 has no conserved phenylalanine or tryptophan at its end. The chain employs TRBV7-2 and TRBJ2-5; 7 bases match TRBD2. The CDR3 runs to 14 residues. Germline V CDR1 and CDR2: SGHTA, FQGNSA. V shed 6 bases and J 2 bases; nucleotides not matched to a gene: 6. The CDR3 region has the DNA TGTGCCAGCAGTGTCCCGGGACTACAAGAGACCCAGTACTCC. It translates to CASSVPGLQETQYS.

This clonotype was counted many times. The gene calls are TRBV2 and TRBJ1-2, with D uncertain. Trimming stripped 8 bases from V and 2 bases from J, with 12 bases between. The germline CDR1 and CDR2 sequences are SNHLY and FYNNEI. This CDR3 has 13 residues. The CDR3 coding sequence is TGTGCCAGCGTCGCTACGACGAACTATGGCTACACCTTC. It translates to CASVATTNYGYTF. Combining the CDR3 with reference TRBV2 and TRBJ1-2 gives the whole variable domain EPEVTQTPSHQVTQMGQEVILRCVPISNHLYFYWYRQILGQKVEFLVSFYNNEISEKSEIFDDQFSVERPDGSNFTLKIRSTKLEDSAMYFCASVATTNYGYTFGSGTRLTVV.

As concerns this clonotype: Since a much larger clone is just one base distant, this may be a read error. The genes are TRBV20-1 and TRBJ2-7; TRBD2 aligns across 14 bases. J gave up 2 bases and V 3 bases, and 3 bases lay outside the gene matches. Per germline, CDR1 DFQATT and CDR2 SNEGSKA (reference sequence). The CDR3 contains 15 residues. Here the CDR3 DNA reads TGCAGTGCTAGGGGGACTAGCGGGAGTCCCTACGAGCAGTACTTC. Amino acids: CSARGTSGSPYEQYF.

The J gene is TRBJ1-4, the V gene TRBV29-1, with 11 nucleotides matching TRBD1. The ends lost 4 bases at V and 8 bases at J; junction bases unmatched: 6. CDR3 size: 14 residues. Germline V lookup: CDR1 SQVTM, CDR2 ANQGSEA. The CDR3 reads CSVVSGQGEEKLFF. The CDR3 DNA follows: TGCAGCGTTGTTTCGGGACAGGGGGAGGAAAAACTGTTTTTT.

The rearrangement joins TRBV5-1 to TRBJ2-5; 11 bases map to TRBD2. The J call is uncertain, as TRBJ2-1 better fits the DNA end. The germline V gene has CDR1 SGHRS and CDR2 YFSETQ. The CDR3 extends over 14 amino acids. The CDR3 sequence is CASMASGRNNEQFF. The CDR3 region has the DNA TGCGCCAGCATGGCTAGCGGGAGGAACAATGAGCAGTTCTTC.

This clonotype was counted between two and nine times. The chain employs TRBV10-3 and TRBJ2-5; TRBD2 matches 11 bases. From germline, CDR1 is ENHRY and CDR2 SYGVKD. J lost 1 base, V lost 2 bases, and 3 bases had no gene match. The CDR3 is made up of 16 amino acids. The CDR3, as DNA: TGTGCCATCAGTGAGGGGCTAGCGGGGGGCCAAGAGACCCAGTACTTC. Translating gives CAISEGLAGGQETQYF.

This clonotype appeared many times. The chain joins TRBV20-1 to TRBJ2-7; D call uncertain. V was trimmed by 4 bases and J by 0 bases, leaving 10 bases between them. The CDR3 extends over 13 amino acids. The germline gives CDR1 DFQATT, CDR2 SNEGSKA (reference sequence). The CDR3 loop is CSAKLPSSYEQYF. The CDR3 nucleotides are TGCAGTGCTAAACTCCCTTCCTCCTACGAGCAGTACTTC.

Concerning this clonotype itself: A junction boundary mismatches the germline segment, possibly from a read error. This rearrangement joins TRBV7-2 to TRBJ1-1; the D is unclear. This CDR3 has 15 residues. The germline CDR1 and CDR2 sequences are SGHTA and FQGNSA. This chain's CDR3 is CASSQETALNTEAFF. The DNA of the CDR3 is TGCGCCAGCAGCCAAGAAACGGCTCTAAACACTGAAGCTTTCTTT.

The gene calls are TRBV2 and TRBJ2-7, with unresolved D. The last part of the DNA fits TRBJ2-1 better; the J call may be wrong. CDR1 and CDR2 (germline): SNHLY, FYNNEI. This CDR3 is built from 13 residues. In DNA form, the CDR3 reads TGTGCCAGCAGTGAAATGGCCGTCAATGAGCAGTTCTTC. Protein sequence: CASSEMAVNEQFF.

In this sample, this clonotype turned up many times. This chain connects TRBV5-1 to TRBJ1-1, with D perhaps matching TRBD1 (6 bases). CDR1 is SGHRS, CDR2 YFSETQ, per germline. Trimming removed 4 bases from V and 8 bases from J, with 15 bases in between. This CDR3 has 13 amino acids. CDR3 sequence reads: CASSASGTTEAFF. The CDR3 bases are TGCGCCAGCAGCGCCAGCGGGACAACAGAAGCTTTCTTT.

The chain links TRBV10-2 to TRBJ2-7; 7 bases are a match to TRBD1. The V gene's germline CDR1 is WSHSY and CDR2 SAAADI. Trimming took 5 bases from V and 7 from J; bases not matched to a gene: 20. The CDR3 is 17 amino acids. The CDR3 sequence is CASSIPMGQWAWVEQYF. CDR3 nucleotide sequence: TGCGCCAGCAGTATACCGATGGGACAGTGGGCCTGGGTGGAGCAGTACTTC.

Turning to this clonotype: One junction end does not reproduce the germline sequence, and a read error may be involved. The chain employs TRBV10-3 and TRBJ2-3; the match to TRBD1 covers 9 bases. Germline CDR1 reads ENHRY; CDR2 reads SYGVKD. This CDR3 has 15 residues. The chain's CDR3 is CASSGTGMVTDTQYF. CDR3 DNA: TGTGCCAGCAGTGGGACAGGGATGGTTACAGATACGCAGTATTTT.

In this sample, this clonotype turned up a few times. The V call is TRBV9, the J call TRBJ2-7; 7 nucleotides line up with TRBD2. Trimming took 3 bases from V and 6 from J; bases not matched to a gene: 12. CDR3 length equals 15 residues. Germline-derived CDR1 and CDR2 are SGDLS and YYNGEE. CDR3 sequence (DNA): TGTGCCAGCAGCGCCGGTGGCGGGAGTATGGGCGAGCAGTACTTC. Encoded protein: CASSAGGGSMGEQYF.

This chain joins TRBV10-1 and TRBJ1-4; 9 nucleotides align to TRBD1. CDR3 size: 16 residues. In germline, CDR1 is WNHNN, CDR2 SYGVQD (reference sequence). V was pared by 6 bases and J by 7 bases, with 12 bases of the junction left unmatched. This chain's CDR3 is CASRQGADLGVEKLFF. Here the CDR3 DNA reads TGCGCCAGCAGACAGGGGGCGGATCTGGGGGTTGAAAAACTGTTTTTT.

The sample holds many counts of this clonotype. The V gene is TRBV20-1, the J gene TRBJ1-4, with 8 nucleotides matching TRBD1. CDR1 and CDR2 (germline): DFQATT, SNEGSKA (reference sequence). The CDR3 extends over 16 amino acids. V gave up 3 bases and J gave up 0 bases; unmatched junction bases: 6. The CDR3 here is CSARDRDLSTNEKLFF. The CDR3 DNA is TGCAGTGCTAGGGACAGGGACTTATCAACTAATGAAAAACTGTTTTTT.

This clonotype was counted many times. For the CDR3, the DNA is TGTGCCAGCAGCTCACCCAGTCAGGGATCTAACTATGGCTACACCTTC. It specifies CASSSPSQGSNYGYTF. The chain uses TRBV14 and TRBJ1-2; possible D gene TRBD1, 5 bases. The CDR3 loop spans 16 amino acids. Deletions cut 5 bases from V and 0 bases from J, with 16 bases between. Germline lookup yields CDR1 SGHDN and CDR2 FVKESK.

This clonotype was detected many times. This chain connects TRBV15 to TRBJ2-7; either TRBD1 or TRBD2 may supply D (6 bases each). Germline loops: CDR1 LNHNV, CDR2 YYDKDF (reference sequence). V dropped 1 base and J dropped 5 bases, with 12 bases sitting between them. The CDR3 runs to 14 residues. CDR3 sequence reads: CATSRARGADEQYF. The CDR3 DNA is TGTGCCACCAGCAGAGCTAGGGGGGCTGACGAGCAGTACTTC.

The sample holds many counts of this clonotype. V and J are TRBV12-3 or TRBV12-4 and TRBJ2-5; 10 nucleotides agree with TRBD2. The V gene end was trimmed by 2 bases and the J gene end by 5 bases; junction bases not matched to a gene: 2. The CDR3 has 14 residues. The CDR3 reads CASSLLAGVETQYF. In DNA form, the CDR3 reads TGTGCCAGCAGTTTACTAGCGGGGGTTGAGACCCAGTACTTC.

This clonotype was observed a few times. The chain combines TRBV28 with TRBJ2-7, with TRBD2 matching over 10 bases. The junction had 3 bases not matched to a gene; V was cut back by 4 bases and J by 0 bases. CDR1 MDHEN and CDR2 SYDVKM come from the germline V gene. CDR3 length equals 15 residues. CDR3 region: CASSSPSGSSYEQYF. In DNA form, the CDR3 reads TGTGCCAGCAGTTCCCCTAGCGGGAGCTCCTACGAGCAGTACTTC.

CDR3 DNA: TGTGCCAGCAGTCTTCTGGGGGGAAAAGAGACCCAGTACTTC. Amino acid sequence: CASSLLGGKETQYF. The chain recombines TRBV7-2 with TRBJ2-5, with D perhaps TRBD2 (6 bases). CDR1 is SGHTA, CDR2 FQGNSA, per germline. CDR3 size: 14 residues. V gave up 6 bases and J gave up 3 bases, with 14 bases separating them.